These T cell receptor beta chains were read from a single sample in a study of identical twins. TCRdb re-called the 5' RACE reads through MiXCR, storing one row per CDR3 protein. The sample has around 250,000 distinct CDR3 sequences, roughly 8% seen once. This sample was shared with a second study, whose subject was yellow fever vaccine responses in identical twins.

The sequenced material came from CD8+ T cells sorted from blood. These TCRs come from a woman aged 18-30 years in good health. CDR3s include the opening cysteine and the closing phenylalanine or tryptophan. D genes are given only for firm matches. Only part of the rows carry a size: once, few, many, or a class if the clone is expanded.

cdr3_nt	cdr3_aa	j_call	clone_size	v_call	d_call
TGTGCCAGCAGCCAGACGCAAACCGGGACCCCCCGCACAGATACGCAGTATTTT	CASSQTQTGTPRTDTQYF	TRBJ2-3	many	TRBV4-2	NA
TGTGCCAGCAGCGTTATCGGGGTAGTAGGGAATGAGCAGTTCTTC	CASSVIGVVGNEQFF	TRBJ2-1	NA	TRBV9	NA
TGTGCCAGCAACCAGGGAGAAGAGACCCAGTACTTC	CASNQGEETQYF	TRBJ2-5	NA	TRBV6-5	NA
TGTGCCACCTCGGACAGGGTGGTCTACAATGAGCAGTTCTTC	CATSDRVVYNEQFF	TRBJ2-1	many	TRBV3-1	TRBD1
TGTGCCAGCAGTCCCGGGACAGCCTTGAACACTGAAGCTTTCTTT	CASSPGTALNTEAFF	TRBJ1-1	few	TRBV6-1	TRBD1
TGTGCCAGCAGTCTTTCTTTGACTAGCGGGAGTGATTCCGATACGCAGTATTTT	CASSLSLTSGSDSDTQYF	TRBJ2-3	many	TRBV6-1	TRBD2
TGTGCCAGCAGCTTAGAGGTGGGGAGTGAAGCTTTCTTT	CASSLEVGSEAFF	TRBJ1-1	NA	TRBV7-9	NA
TGTGCCAGCAGCGGGGGGGGGACTCCCGTCTACGAGCAGTACTTC	CASSGGGTPVYEQYF	TRBJ2-7	NA	TRBV7-2	TRBD2
TGCGCCAGCAGTGAGGGACTCATGGGTGGGGAGACCCAGTACTTC	CASSEGLMGGETQYF	TRBJ2-5	NA	TRBV10-2	NA
TGTGCCAGCCTCGGCTGGGAGCAGTTCTTC	CASLGWEQFF	TRBJ2-1	many	TRBV2	NA
TGTGCCAGTAGTATGCAGGGTCTTGCGTTAGAGACCCAGTACTTC	CASSMQGLALETQYF	TRBJ2-5	NA	TRBV19	NA
TGTGCCAGCAGCCAAGACGTACTAGCGGGAGGGAGAGGTTCTATGGGGCAGTACTTC	CASSQDVLAGGRGSMGQYF	TRBJ2-7	NA	TRBV4-2	TRBD2
TGTGCCAGCAGTTTAAACCGCGGGGAGACCCAGTACTTC	CASSLNRGETQYF	TRBJ2-5	few	TRBV12-3/TRBV12-4	NA